These T cell receptor beta chains were read from a single sample in a study of Graves' ophthalmopathy and Graves' hyperthyroidism. TCRdb itself ran the multiplex PCR reads through MiXCR, one entry per CDR3 protein. This table has about 400,000 distinct CDR3 sequences, 15% to 20% appearing once. The sample consisted of peripheral blood. Every receptor here comes from a woman under 30 with Graves' ophthalmopathy. Both conserved end residues are part of each CDR3. The order of the fields is J gene, D gene, clone size, V gene, CDR3 length, CDR3 DNA, CDR3 protein. A D gene is named only where the DNA matches it firmly. Clone sizes are given selectively: once, few, many, or a class where the clone is expanded.

>TRBJ2-5|TRBD1|many|TRBV11-2|17
TGTGCCAGCAGCTCCCCTCCCGGGACAGGGCGGGAAGAGACCCAGTACTTC
CASSSPPGTGREETQYF
>TRBJ2-7|TRBD2|many|TRBV27|15
TGTGCCAGCAGATGGACTAGCGGGGTGTCCTACGAGCAGTACTTC
CASRWTSGVSYEQYF
>TRBJ2-5|.|many|TRBV2|15
TGTGCCAGCAGTGAGGCCCAGAACCCCGAAGAGACCCAGTACTTC
CASSEAQNPEETQYF
>TRBJ2-3|.|many|TRBV6-1|15
TGTGCCAGCAGTGAGGGGCCGGGGTCCCCCGGTACGCAGTATTTT
CASSEGPGSPGTQYF
>TRBJ1-1|.|many|TRBV28|14
TGTGCCAGCAGTTTGTACCCTCAGAACACTGAAGCTTCCTTT
CASSLYPQNTEASF
>TRBJ1-5|.|many|TRBV2|15
TGTGCCAGCAGGGGCACATATCTGGGAAATCAGCCCCAGCATTTT
CASRGTYLGNQPQHF
>TRBJ1-1|.|many|TRBV7-8|14
TGTGCCAGCAGCACCTCGTCGAAGAACACTGAAGCTTTCTTT
CASSTSSKNTEAFF
>TRBJ1-2|.|many|TRBV28|11
TGTGCCAGCAGTTTTCCCGGGACTGGGAACTTC
CASSFPGTGNF
>TRBJ1-6|.|once|TRBV20-1|15
TGCAGTGCTAGAGATCACGCCAGATCAAATTCACCCCTCCACTTT
CSARDHARSNSPLHF
>TRBJ1-6|.|.|TRBV18|17
TGTGCCAGCTCACCCTCCGACAGAAACCCCTATAATTCACCCCTCCACTTT
CASSPSDRNPYNSPLHF
>TRBJ1-5|.|many|TRBV4-3|13
TGCGCCAGCAGCCAATATTTGGATCAGCCCCAGCATTTT
CASSQYLDQPQHF
>TRBJ1-5|TRBD1|many|TRBV19|14
TGTGCCAGTAAAGACAGGGGGCGTAATCAGCCCCAGCATTTT
CASKDRGRNQPQHF
>TRBJ2-7|TRBD1|many|TRBV29-1|12
TGCAGCGGCGGACAGGGATCCTACGAGCAGTACTTC
CSGGQGSYEQYF
>TRBJ2-7|TRBD1|.|TRBV6-1|14
TGTGCCAGCAGTCAGGACAGGGGGGTTTACGAGCAGTACTTC
CASSQDRGVYEQYF
>TRBJ2-7|TRBD2|many|TRBV20-1|15
TGCAGTGCTAGAGCAATACTAGCGGTCTCCTACGGGCAGTACTTC
CSARAILAVSYGQYF
>TRBJ1-5|.|many|TRBV20-1|14
TGCAGTGCTACGAGGACCCAGCCAGATCAGCCCCAGCATTTT
CSATRTQPDQPQHF
>TRBJ1-1|.|many|TRBV27|13
TGTGCCAGCAGTTTATCGGAGGGGGCTGAAGCTTTCTTT
CASSLSEGAEAFF